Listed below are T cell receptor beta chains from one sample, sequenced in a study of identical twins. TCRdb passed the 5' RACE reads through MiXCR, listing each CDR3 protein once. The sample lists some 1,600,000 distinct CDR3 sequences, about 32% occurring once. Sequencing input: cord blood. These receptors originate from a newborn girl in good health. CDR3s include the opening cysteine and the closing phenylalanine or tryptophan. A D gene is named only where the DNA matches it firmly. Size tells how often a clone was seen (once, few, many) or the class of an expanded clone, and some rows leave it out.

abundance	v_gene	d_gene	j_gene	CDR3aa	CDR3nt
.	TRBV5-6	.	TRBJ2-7	CASGDTRSYEQYF	TGTGCCAGCGGGGACACCCGCTCCTACGAGCAGTACTTC
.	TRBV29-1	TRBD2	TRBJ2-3	CSVGRTSANTGTQYF	TGCAGCGTTGGGCGGACTAGCGCCAACACAGGTACGCAGTATTTT
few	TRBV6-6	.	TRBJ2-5	CASSYSWSKGKTQYF	TGTGCCAGCAGTTACTCTTGGAGTAAGGGGAAGACCCAGTACTTC
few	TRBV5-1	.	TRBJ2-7	CASSESTDYEQYF	TGCGCCAGCAGCGAGTCCACCGACTACGAGCAGTACTTC
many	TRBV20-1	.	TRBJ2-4	CSARGGGAKNIQYF	TGCAGTGCTAGAGGAGGGGGTGCCAAAAACATTCAGTACTTC
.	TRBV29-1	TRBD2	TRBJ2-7	CSVVGWGGYEQYF	TGCAGCGTTGTAGGCTGGGGGGGCTACGAGCAGTACTTC
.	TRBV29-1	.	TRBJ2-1	CSVHWRNNNEQFF	TGCAGCGTTCACTGGCGGAATAACAATGAGCAGTTCTTC
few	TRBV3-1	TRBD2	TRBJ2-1	CASSLTSGQYSYNEQFF	TGTGCCAGCAGTCTGACTAGCGGGCAATACTCCTACAATGAGCAGTTCTTC
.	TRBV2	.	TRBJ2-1	CASSGDRPSCNEQFF	TGTGCCAGCAGTGGAGACAGACCCTCCTGCAATGAGCAGTTCTTC
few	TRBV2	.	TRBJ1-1	CASSEGRMDTEAFF	TGTGCCAGCAGTGAAGGCCGTATGGACACTGAAGCTTTCTTT
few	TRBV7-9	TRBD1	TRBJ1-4	CASSLRDRKEKLFF	TGTGCCAGCAGCTTACGGGACAGAAAAGAAAAACTGTTTTTT
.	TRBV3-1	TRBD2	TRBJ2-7	CASSQALAGAYNEQYF	TGTGCCAGCAGCCAAGCGTTAGCGGGGGCGTACAATGAGCAGTACTTC
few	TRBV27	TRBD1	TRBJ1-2	CASSSVQGTKPNYGYTF	TGTGCCAGCAGTTCCGTACAGGGGACCAAACCTAACTATGGCTACACCTTC
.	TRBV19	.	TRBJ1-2	CASSTWTVHYGYTF	TGTGCCAGTAGTACCTGGACGGTCCACTATGGCTACACCTTC
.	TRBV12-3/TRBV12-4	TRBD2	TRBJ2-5	CASSRLAGVGYQETQYF	TGTGCCAGCAGCAGACTAGCGGGAGTGGGGTACCAGGAGACCCAGTACTTC
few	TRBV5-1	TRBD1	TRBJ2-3	CASRPWGTATDTQYF	TGCGCCAGCAGACCATGGGGGACAGCCACAGATACGCAGTATTTT
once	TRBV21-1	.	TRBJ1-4	CASRRRASNRANEKLFF	TGTGCCAGCAGAAGGCGGGCCTCAAACCGGGCTAATGAAAAACTGTTTTTT
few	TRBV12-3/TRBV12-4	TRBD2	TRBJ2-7	CASRLAREQYF	TGTGCCAGCAGACTAGCGAGGGAGCAGTACTTC
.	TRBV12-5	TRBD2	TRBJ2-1	CASGLVAGDYNEQFF	TGTGCTAGTGGTTTGGTAGCGGGAGATTACAATGAGCAGTTCTTC
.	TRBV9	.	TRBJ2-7	CASSGPSSYNEQYF	TGTGCCAGCAGCGGGCCCAGCTCCTACAATGAGCAGTACTTC
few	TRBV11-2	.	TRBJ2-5	CASSLGSGIQETQYF	TGTGCCAGCAGCTTAGGGTCAGGGATCCAAGAGACCCAGTACTTC
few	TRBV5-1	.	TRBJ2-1	CASSLTPGVNEQFF	TGCGCCAGCAGCCTCACCCCCGGTGTGAATGAGCAGTTCTTC
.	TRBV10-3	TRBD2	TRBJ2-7	CAIIGTSFAEQYF	TGTGCCATCATTGGGACTAGTTTTGCCGAGCAGTACTTC
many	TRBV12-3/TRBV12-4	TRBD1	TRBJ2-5	CASSPLRQGWETQYF	TGTGCCAGCAGTCCACTCCGACAGGGCTGGGAGACCCAGTACTTC
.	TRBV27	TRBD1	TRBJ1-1	CASTFSPGGRVTEAFF	TGTGCCAGCACCTTCTCGCCAGGGGGACGAGTCACTGAAGCTTTCTTT
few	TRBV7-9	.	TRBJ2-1	CASSSGIYNEQFF	TGTGCCAGCAGCTCCGGGATCTACAATGAGCAGTTCTTC
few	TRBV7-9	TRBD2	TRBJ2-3	CASKNTGLAPDTQYF	TGTGCCAGCAAAAACACGGGACTAGCACCAGATACGCAGTATTTT
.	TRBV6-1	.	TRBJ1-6	CASIRNRVNSPLHF	TGTGCCAGCATCCGAAACAGGGTTAATTCACCCCTCCACTTT
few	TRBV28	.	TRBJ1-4	CASSPIPNGHLRGEKLFF	TGTGCCAGCAGTCCTATACCTAACGGACATCTCAGGGGTGAAAAACTGTTTTTT
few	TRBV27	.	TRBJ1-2	CASSFGAGLYGYTF	TGTGCCAGCAGTTTTGGGGCAGGGCTCTATGGCTACACCTTC
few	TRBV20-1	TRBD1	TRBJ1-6	CSVLKGQSYNSPLHF	TGCAGTGTCCTCAAGGGACAGTCTTATAATTCACCCCTCCACTTT
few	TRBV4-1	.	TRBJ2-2	CASSQAPIKNGGSNTGELFF	TGCGCCAGCAGCCAAGCTCCGATTAAAAACGGGGGCTCGAACACCGGGGAGCTGTTTTTT
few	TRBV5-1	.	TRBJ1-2	CASSLEAPADGYTF	TGCGCCAGCAGCCTCGAGGCCCCGGCAGATGGCTACACCTTC
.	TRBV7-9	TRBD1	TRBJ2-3	CASSLADRGFTDTQYF	TGTGCCAGCAGCTTAGCCGACAGGGGGTTCACAGATACGCAGTATTTT
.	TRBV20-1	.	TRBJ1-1	CSASSGNTEAFF	TGCAGTGCTAGTTCTGGGAACACTGAAGCTTTCTTT
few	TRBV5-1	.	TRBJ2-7	CASSLDGRPSYEQYF	TGCGCCAGCAGCTTGGATGGCAGGCCCTCCTACGAGCAGTACTTC
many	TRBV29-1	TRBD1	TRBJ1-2	CSVSPRQGAYGYTF	TGCAGCGTGTCCCCCAGGCAGGGGGCTTATGGCTACACCTTC
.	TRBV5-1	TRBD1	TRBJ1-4	CASTRQGATNEKLFF	TGCGCCAGCACCCGACAGGGGGCAACTAATGAAAAACTGTTTTTT
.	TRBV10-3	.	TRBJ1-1	CAISGTRGSDTEAFF	TGTGCCATCAGTGGGACCCGGGGATCTGACACTGAAGCTTTCTTT
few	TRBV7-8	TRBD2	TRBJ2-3	CASSYQRTGGRVYGDTQYF	TGTGCCAGCAGCTATCAGCGGACCGGCGGGAGGGTGTATGGAGATACGCAGTATTTT
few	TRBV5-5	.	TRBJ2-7	CASSLDGTGYEQYF	TGTGCCAGCAGCTTGGACGGAACAGGCTACGAGCAGTACTTC
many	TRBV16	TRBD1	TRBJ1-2	CASSAAGTGFGYTF	TGTGCCAGCAGCGCCGCCGGGACAGGGTTTGGCTACACCTTC
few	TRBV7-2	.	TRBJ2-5	CASSFQGPLTETQYF	TGTGCCAGCAGCTTCCAGGGTCCTCTGACGGAGACCCAGTACTTC
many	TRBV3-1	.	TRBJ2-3	CASSQLPSTDTQYF	TGTGCCAGCAGCCAGCTTCCTAGCACAGATACGCAGTATTTT
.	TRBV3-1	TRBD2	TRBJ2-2	CASSPGLVGELFF	TGTGCCAGCAGCCCCGGACTAGTCGGGGAGCTGTTTTTT
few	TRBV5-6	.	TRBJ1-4	CASSLGRDEKLFF	TGTGCCAGCAGCTTGGGCAGGGATGAAAAACTGTTTTTT
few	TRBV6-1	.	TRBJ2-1	CASSEENEQFF	TGTGCCAGCAGTGAAGAGAATGAGCAGTTCTTC
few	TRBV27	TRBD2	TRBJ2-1	CASSATLAASYNEQFF	TGTGCCAGCAGTGCCACGCTAGCGGCTTCCTACAATGAGCAGTTCTTC
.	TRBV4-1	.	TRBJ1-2	CASSQDNGYNGYTF	TGCGCCAGCAGCCAAGATAACGGGTATAATGGCTACACCTTC
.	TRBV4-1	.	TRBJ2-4	CASSQAFQRLDLAKNIQYF	TGCGCCAGCAGCCAAGCTTTTCAGCGCTTGGACCTAGCCAAAAACATTCAGTACTTC
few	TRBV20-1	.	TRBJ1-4	CSALKPGQTNEKLFF	TGCAGTGCTCTAAAACCGGGGCAGACTAATGAAAAACTGTTTTTT
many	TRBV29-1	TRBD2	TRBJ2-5	CSVWTSGMETQYF	TGCAGCGTATGGACTAGCGGCATGGAGACCCAGTACTTC